Each of the 2 T cell receptor beta chains below was sequenced from the same sample in a study of identical twins. One entry per CDR3 protein results from TCRdb running MiXCR on the 5' RACE reads. The data hold about 720,000 distinct CDR3 sequences, with 8.5% to 9.5% observed a single time. The same sample was also used in a study of yellow fever vaccine responses in identical twins.

The sequenced sample was PBMCs. These receptors came from a woman aged 18-29 years in good health.

This clonotype was seen a few times. The chain joins TRBV14 to TRBJ2-1; D is ambiguous. This CDR3 comprises 15 residues. Germline CDR1 SGHDN, CDR2 FVKESK. V lost 4 bases and J 4 bases, leaving 14 bases between the germline ends. CDR3 sequence (DNA): TGTGCCAGCAGCCGAGAGGTGGCCGTTTACAATGAGCAGTTCTTC. Its protein product is CASSREVAVYNEQFF.

This clonotype appeared a few times. The CDR3 reads CASSDRDRTYEQYF. The CDR3 DNA follows: TGCGCCAGCAGCGACAGGGATCGGACCTACGAGCAGTACTTC. The chain links TRBV5-1 to TRBJ2-7, with TRBD1 matching 7 bases. The CDR3 extends over 14 amino acids. Germline lookup yields CDR1 SGHRS and CDR2 YFSETQ. With V trimmed by 4 bases and J by 2 bases, 6 bases remained unmatched.